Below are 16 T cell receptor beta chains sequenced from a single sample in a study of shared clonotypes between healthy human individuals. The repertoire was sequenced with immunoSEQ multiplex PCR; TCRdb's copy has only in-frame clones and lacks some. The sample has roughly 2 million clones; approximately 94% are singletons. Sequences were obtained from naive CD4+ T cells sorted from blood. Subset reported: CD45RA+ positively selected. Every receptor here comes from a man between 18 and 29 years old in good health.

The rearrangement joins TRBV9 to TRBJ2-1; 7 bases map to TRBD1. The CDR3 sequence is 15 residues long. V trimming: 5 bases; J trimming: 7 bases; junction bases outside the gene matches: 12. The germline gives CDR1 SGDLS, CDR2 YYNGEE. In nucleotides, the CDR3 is TGTGCCAGCAGTGACCTCCGACAGGGAGTTAATGAGCAGTTCTTC. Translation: CASSDLRQGVNEQFF. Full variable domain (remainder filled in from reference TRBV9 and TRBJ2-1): DSGVTQTPKHLITATGQRVTLRCSPRSGDLSVYWYQQSLDQGLQFLIQYYNGEERAKGNILERFSAQQFPDLHSELNLSSLELGDSALYFCASSDLRQGVNEQFFGPGTRLTVL.

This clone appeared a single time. The CDR3 region is CAWSVLYRDYEQYF. The CDR3 region has the DNA TGTGCCTGGAGTGTACTCTACAGGGACTACGAGCAGTACTTC. This sequence joins TRBV30 and TRBJ2-7; weak D call: TRBD1 (6 bases). V was pared by 0 bases and J by 3 bases, with 12 bases between. The CDR3 has 14 amino acids. Germline values: CDR1 GTSNPN, CDR2 SVGIG (reference sequence).

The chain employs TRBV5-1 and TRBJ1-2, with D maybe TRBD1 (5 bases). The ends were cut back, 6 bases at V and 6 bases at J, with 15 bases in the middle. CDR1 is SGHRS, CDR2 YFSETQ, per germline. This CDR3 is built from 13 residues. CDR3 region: CASKQVTGDGYTF. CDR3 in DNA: TGCGCCAGCAAACAGGTGACTGGCGATGGCTACACCTTC. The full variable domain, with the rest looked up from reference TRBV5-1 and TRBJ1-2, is KAGVTQTPRYLIKTRGQQVTLSCSPISGHRSVSWYQQTPGQGLQFLFEYFSETQRNKGNFPGRFSGRQFSNSRSEMNVSTLELGDSALYLCASKQVTGDGYTFGSGTRLTVV.

CDR3 coding DNA: TGCGCCAGCAGCCCTACAGGGTTGAGCAATCAGCCCCAGCATTTT. It encodes CASSPTGLSNQPQHF. The chain couples TRBV5-1 to TRBJ1-5; perhaps TRBD1 as D (6 bases). The length of the CDR3 is 15 residues. CDR1 and CDR2 (germline): SGHRS, YFSETQ. V lost 4 bases to trimming and J lost 1 base, with 12 bases between them.

CDR3 sequence reads: CASSEDTVNQPQHF. CDR3 DNA: TGTGCCAGCAGTGAAGATACAGTAAACCAGCCCCAGCATTTT. The chain has TRBV2 and TRBJ1-5; D not certain. Germline V CDR1 and CDR2: SNHLY, FYNNEI. The V end lost 1 base, the J end lost 7 bases, and 11 bases lay between the germline ends. The CDR3 totals 14 residues. Using reference TRBV2 and TRBJ1-5 for the parts outside the CDR3, the full variable domain is EPEVTQTPSHQVTQMGQEVILRCVPISNHLYFYWYRQILGQKVEFLVSFYNNEISEKSEIFDDQFSVERPDGSNFTLKIRSTKLEDSAMYFCASSEDTVNQPQHFGDGTRLSIL.

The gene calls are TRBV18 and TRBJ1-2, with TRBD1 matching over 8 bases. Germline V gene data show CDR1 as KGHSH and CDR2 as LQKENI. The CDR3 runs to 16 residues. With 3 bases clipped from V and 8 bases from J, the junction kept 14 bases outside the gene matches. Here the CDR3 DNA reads TGTGCCAGCTCACCCCCAGCAGGGGGCTTACTTATCGGCTACACCTTC. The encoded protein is CASSPPAGGLLIGYTF.

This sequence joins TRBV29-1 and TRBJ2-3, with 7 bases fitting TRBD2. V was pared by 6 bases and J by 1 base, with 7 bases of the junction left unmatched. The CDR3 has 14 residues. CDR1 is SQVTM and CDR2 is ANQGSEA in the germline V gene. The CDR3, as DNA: TGCAGCGTGGGGACCACTAGCGGCACAGATACGCAGTATTTT. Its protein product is CSVGTTSGTDTQYF.

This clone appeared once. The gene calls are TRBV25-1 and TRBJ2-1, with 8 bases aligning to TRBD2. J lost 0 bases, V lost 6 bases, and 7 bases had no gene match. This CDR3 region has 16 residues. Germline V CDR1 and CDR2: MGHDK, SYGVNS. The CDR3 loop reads CASSELSGSSYNEQFF. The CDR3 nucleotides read TGTGCCAGCAGCGAGCTCAGCGGGAGCTCCTACAATGAGCAGTTCTTC. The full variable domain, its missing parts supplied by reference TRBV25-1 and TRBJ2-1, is EADIYQTPRYLVIGTGKKITLECSQTMGHDKMYWYQQDPGMELHLIHYSYGVNSTEKGDLSSESTVSRIRTEHFPLTLESARPSHTSQYLCASSELSGSSYNEQFFGPGTRLTVL.

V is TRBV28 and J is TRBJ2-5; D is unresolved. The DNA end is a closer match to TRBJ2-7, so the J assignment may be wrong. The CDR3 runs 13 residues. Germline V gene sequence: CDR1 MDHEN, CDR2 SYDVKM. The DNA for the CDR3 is TGTGCCAGCAGTTTCGTCGACACCCACGAGCAGTACTTC. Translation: CASSFVDTHEQYF.

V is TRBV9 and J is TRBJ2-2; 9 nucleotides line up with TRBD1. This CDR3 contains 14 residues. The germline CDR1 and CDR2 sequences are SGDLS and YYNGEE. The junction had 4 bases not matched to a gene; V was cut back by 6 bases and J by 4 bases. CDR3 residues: CASTGTGRTGELFF. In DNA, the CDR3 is TGTGCCAGCACCGGGACAGGGCGCACCGGGGAGCTGTTTTTT.

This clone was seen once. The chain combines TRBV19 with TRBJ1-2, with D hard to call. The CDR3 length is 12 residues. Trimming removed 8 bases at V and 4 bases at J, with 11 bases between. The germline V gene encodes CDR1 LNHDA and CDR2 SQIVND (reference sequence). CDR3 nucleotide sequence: TGTGCCAGTTCAGGCTTCACCTATGGCTACACCTTC. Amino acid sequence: CASSGFTYGYTF.

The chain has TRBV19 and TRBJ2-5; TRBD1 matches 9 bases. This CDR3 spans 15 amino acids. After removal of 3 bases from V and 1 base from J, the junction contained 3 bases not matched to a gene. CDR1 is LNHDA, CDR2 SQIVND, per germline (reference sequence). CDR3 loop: CASSIGTGPQETQYF. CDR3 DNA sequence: TGTGCCAGTAGTATTGGGACAGGGCCCCAAGAGACCCAGTACTTC. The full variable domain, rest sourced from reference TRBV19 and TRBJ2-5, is DGGITQSPKYLFRKEGQNVTLSCEQNLNHDAMYWYRQDPGQGLRLIYYSQIVNDFQKGDIAEGYSVSREKKESFPLTVTSAQKNPTAFYLCASSIGTGPQETQYFGPGTRLLVL.

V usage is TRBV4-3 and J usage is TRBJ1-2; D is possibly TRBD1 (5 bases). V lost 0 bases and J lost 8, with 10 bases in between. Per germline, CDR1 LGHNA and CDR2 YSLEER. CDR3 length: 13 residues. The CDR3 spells CASSQEGGEGYTF. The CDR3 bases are TGCGCCAGCAGCCAAGAGGGAGGGGAAGGCTACACCTTC.

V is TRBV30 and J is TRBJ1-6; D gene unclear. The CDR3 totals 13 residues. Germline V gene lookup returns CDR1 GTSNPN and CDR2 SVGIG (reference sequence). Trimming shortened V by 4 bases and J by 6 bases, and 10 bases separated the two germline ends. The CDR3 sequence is CAWTGGPNSPLHF. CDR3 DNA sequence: TGTGCCTGGACAGGAGGGCCTAATTCACCCCTCCACTTT.

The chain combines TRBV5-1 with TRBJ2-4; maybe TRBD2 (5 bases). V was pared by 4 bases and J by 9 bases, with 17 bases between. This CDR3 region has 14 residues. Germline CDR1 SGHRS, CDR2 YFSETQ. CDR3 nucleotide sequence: TGCGCCAGCAGCGAATCCCCTGGGGAGAGCATTCAGTACTTC. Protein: CASSESPGESIQYF.

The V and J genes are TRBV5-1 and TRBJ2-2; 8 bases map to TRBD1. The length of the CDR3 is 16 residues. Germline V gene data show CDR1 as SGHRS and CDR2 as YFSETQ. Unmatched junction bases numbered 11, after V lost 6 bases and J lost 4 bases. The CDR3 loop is CASTSRGPGPTGELFF. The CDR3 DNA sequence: TGCGCCAGCACAAGCAGGGGGCCCGGCCCCACCGGGGAGCTGTTTTTT. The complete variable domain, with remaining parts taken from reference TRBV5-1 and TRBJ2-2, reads KAGVTQTPRYLIKTRGQQVTLSCSPISGHRSVSWYQQTPGQGLQFLFEYFSETQRNKGNFPGRFSGRQFSNSRSEMNVSTLELGDSALYLCASTSRGPGPTGELFFGEGSRLTVL.